The 7 T cell receptor beta chains listed next were all sequenced from one sample in a study of CD8+ T cells in alopecia areata. After isolation, RNA underwent reverse transcription to generate cDNA as the sequencing template. Clones were read by immunoSEQ multiplex PCR, and TCRdb kept only the in-frame ones, dropping some. Altogether about 200,000 clones are present, more than 45% being singletons, with the ten largest covering 0.45%. The material was CD4+ T cells sorted from blood, obtained at week 0. The receptors here all came from a human donor with alopecia areata.

The chain uses TRBV6-6 and TRBJ1-5, with no clear D. V shed 6 bases and J shed 3 bases, with 6 bases lying between them. CDR3 length: 12 residues. The V gene's germline CDR1 is MNHNY and CDR2 SVGAGI (reference sequence). CDR3: CASSHNNQPQHF. In DNA, the CDR3 is TGTGCCAGCAGCCACAACAATCAGCCCCAGCATTTT.

This clone was seen a few times. The chain joins TRBV2 to TRBJ2-2, with unresolved D. Germline V lookup: CDR1 SNHLY, CDR2 FYNNEI. This CDR3 is 16 amino acids long. V was pared by 3 bases and J by 4 bases, with 15 bases between. The CDR3 sequence: CASSERQTRATGELFF. The CDR3 DNA reads TGTGCCAGCAGTGAGCGGCAGACTCGGGCCACCGGGGAGCTGTTTTTT.

This clone occurred many times. The chain recombines TRBV2 with TRBJ1-1; possible D gene TRBD1, 6 bases. V dropped 6 bases and J dropped 3 bases, with 14 bases sitting between them. Germline loops: CDR1 SNHLY, CDR2 FYNNEI. This CDR3 has 14 amino acids. This CDR3 is CASSGQFFDTEAFF. Here the CDR3 DNA reads TGTGCCAGCAGCGGACAGTTCTTTGACACTGAAGCTTTCTTT. The whole variable domain, remainder taken from reference TRBV2 and TRBJ1-1, is EPEVTQTPSHQVTQMGQEVILRCVPISNHLYFYWYRQILGQKVEFLVSFYNNEISEKSEIFDDQFSVERPDGSNFTLKIRSTKLEDSAMYFCASSGQFFDTEAFFGQGTRLTVV.

The gene calls are TRBV2 and TRBJ1-2; 7 bases fit TRBD1. CDR1 and CDR2 from the germline V gene are SNHLY and FYNNEI. CDR3 length: 16 amino acids. V was pared by 3 bases and J by 2 bases, with 9 bases of the junction left unmatched. CDR3 sequence reads: CASSDVGRGANYGYTF. The CDR3 DNA is TGTGCCAGCAGTGATGTGGGCAGGGGGGCCAACTATGGCTACACCTTC.

V and J are TRBV5-4 and TRBJ2-7, with TRBD2 as a possible D gene (6 bases). The CDR3 spans 15 residues. Per germline, CDR1 SGHNT and CDR2 YYREEE (reference sequence). Trimming took 0 bases from V and 3 from J, leaving 13 bases between them. CDR3 region: CASSLDLGGDYEQYF. CDR3 in DNA: TGTGCCAGCAGCTTGGATCTGGGGGGAGACTACGAGCAGTACTTC. Combining the CDR3 with reference TRBV5-4 and TRBJ2-7 gives the whole variable domain ETGVTQSPTHLIKTRGQQVTLRCSSQSGHNTVSWYQQALGQGPQFIFQYYREEENGRGNFPPRFSGLQFPNYSSELNVNALELDDSALYLCASSLDLGGDYEQYFGPGTRLTVT.

This clone was counted between two and nine times. The chain has TRBV2 and TRBJ1-5, with TRBD1 matching over 7 bases. The CDR3 runs to 15 residues. The V segment lost 6 bases and the J segment 0 bases; nucleotides outside the gene matches: 5. CDR1 is SNHLY, CDR2 FYNNEI, per germline. CDR3 nucleotides: TGTGCCAGCAGGGGGACAGACTATAGCAATCAGCCCCAGCATTTT. Translating gives CASRGTDYSNQPQHF. Drawing the rest from reference TRBV2 and TRBJ1-5, the complete variable domain is EPEVTQTPSHQVTQMGQEVILRCVPISNHLYFYWYRQILGQKVEFLVSFYNNEISEKSEIFDDQFSVERPDGSNFTLKIRSTKLEDSAMYFCASRGTDYSNQPQHFGDGTRLSIL.

Remarks on this clone: The sample holds other DNA sequences that translate to the same CDR3. The chain links TRBV30 to TRBJ1-5; TRBD1 might be the D (5 bases). CDR3 length: 13 residues. V was cut by 2 bases and J by 1 base, with 6 bases left in between. In germline, CDR1 is GTSNPN, CDR2 SVGIG (reference sequence). In DNA, the CDR3 is TGTGCCTGGAGTCGGGACAGCAATCAGCCCCAGCATTTT. Translating it yields CAWSRDSNQPQHF. Full variable domain (remainder filled in from reference TRBV30 and TRBJ1-5): SQTIHQWPATLVQPVGSPLSLECTVEGTSNPNLYWYRQAAGRGLQLLFYSVGIGQISSEVPQNLSASRPQDRQFILSSKKLLLSDSGFYLCAWSRDSNQPQHFGDGTRLSIL.